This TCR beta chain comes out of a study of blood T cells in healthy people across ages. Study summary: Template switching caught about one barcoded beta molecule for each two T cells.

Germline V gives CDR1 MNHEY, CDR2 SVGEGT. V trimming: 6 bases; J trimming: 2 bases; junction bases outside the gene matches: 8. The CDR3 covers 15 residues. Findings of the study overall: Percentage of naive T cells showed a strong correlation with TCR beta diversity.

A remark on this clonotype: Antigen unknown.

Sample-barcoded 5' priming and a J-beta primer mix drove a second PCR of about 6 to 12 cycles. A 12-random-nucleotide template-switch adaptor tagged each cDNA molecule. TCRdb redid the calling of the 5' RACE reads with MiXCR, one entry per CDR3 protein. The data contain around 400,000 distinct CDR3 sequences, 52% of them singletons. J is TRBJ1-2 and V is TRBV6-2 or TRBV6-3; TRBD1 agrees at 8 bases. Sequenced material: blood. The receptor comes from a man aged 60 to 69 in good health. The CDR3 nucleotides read TGTGCCAGCAGGGCCCGGGACAGGATAAACTATGGCTACACCTTC. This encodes CASRARDRINYGYTF.